These 10 T cell receptor beta chains originate from one sample sequenced in a study of cytomegalovirus exposure and HLA in healthy donors. Primers: 60 Vbeta forward and 13 Jbeta reverse. Generated by immunoSEQ multiplex PCR, the TCRdb table keeps only in-frame clones and is missing some. The sample carries some 140,000 clones, around 72% recorded once. What was sequenced was PBMCs. These TCRs come from a woman aged 40 to 50 in good health and CMV-seronegative.

This clone showed up just once. The chain uses TRBV12-5 and TRBJ2-7; 10 nucleotides match TRBD1. V shed 1 base, J shed 3 bases, and the junction held 3 bases outside the gene matches. Germline V lookup: CDR1 LGHNT, CDR2 FRNRAP. This CDR3 has 15 amino acids. CDR3 region: CASGLGDRGSYEQYF. Here the CDR3 DNA reads TGTGCTAGTGGTTTGGGGGACAGGGGAAGCTACGAGCAGTACTTC.

This clone has just a few counts. The rearrangement joins TRBV5-4 to TRBJ2-5, with 7 nucleotides matching TRBD1. Germline trimming cut 6 bases from V and 7 bases from J; bases unmatched to any gene: 9. Germline values: CDR1 SGHNT, CDR2 YYREEE (reference sequence). The CDR3 sequence is 13 residues long. The CDR3 DNA sequence: TGTGCCAGCACGAGAGAGGGGGCTGGGACCCAGTACTTC. Protein product: CASTREGAGTQYF. Using reference TRBV5-4 and TRBJ2-5 for the parts outside the CDR3, the full variable domain is ETGVTQSPTHLIKTRGQQVTLRCSSQSGHNTVSWYQQALGQGPQFIFQYYREEENGRGNFPPRFSGLQFPNYSSELNVNALELDDSALYLCASTREGAGTQYFGPGTRLLVL.

This chain connects TRBV5-1 to TRBJ2-5, with a tentative D call TRBD1 (7 bases). CDR3 length: 12 residues. Per germline, CDR1 SGHRS and CDR2 YFSETQ. The V end lost 4 bases, the J end lost 5 bases, and 9 bases lay between the germline ends. In DNA, the CDR3 is TGCGCCAGCAGCCCAGGGGGGGAGACCCAGTACTTC. Translated, it gives CASSPGGETQYF.

This clone was recorded a few times. The chain couples TRBV4-1 to TRBJ1-1; D unclear. The length of the CDR3 is 11 residues. CDR1 is MGHRA and CDR2 is YSYEKL in the germline V gene. The V gene lost 9 bases and the J gene lost 7 bases, with 12 bases spanning the gap. The DNA of the CDR3 is TGCGCCAGTCGCACCGCAGGTGAAGCTTTCTTT. Its translation is CASRTAGEAFF.

This clone was seen only a few times. Compared with germline, one end of the junction differs, possibly owing to a read error. The rearrangement joins TRBV7-7 to TRBJ2-2; a possible D gene is TRBD1 (5 bases). Germline V gene lookup returns CDR1 SSHAT and CDR2 FNYEAQ (reference sequence). The CDR3 is 15 amino acids. This chain's CDR3 is CASSSRQGNTGELFF. CDR3 DNA: TGTGCTAGCAGCTCTCGGCAGGGGAACACCGGGGAGCTGTTTTTT. The full variable domain, rest sourced from reference TRBV7-7 and TRBJ2-2, is GAGVSQSPRYKVTKRGQDVTLRCDPISSHATLYWYQQALGQGPEFLTYFNYEAQPDKSGLPSDRFSAERPEGSISTLTIQRTEQRDSAMYRCASSSRQGNTGELFFGEGSRLTVL.

The V and J genes are TRBV11-2 and TRBJ1-5; maybe TRBD1 (5 bases). Between the trimmed V and J ends, which lost 1 base and 2 bases, there was a span of 6 bases. This CDR3 spans 14 amino acids. Germline lookup yields CDR1 SGHAT and CDR2 FQNNGV. This CDR3 is CASSLAGGNQPQHF. CDR3 bases: TGTGCCAGCAGCTTAGCGGGGGGCAATCAGCCCCAGCATTTT.

This sequence joins TRBV19 and TRBJ2-5; the D gene is possibly TRBD1 (5 bases). The germline V gene encodes CDR1 LNHDA and CDR2 SQIVND (reference sequence). The CDR3 length is 14 residues. The V and J ends lost 5 bases and 2 bases respectively, with 12 bases between them. DNA for the CDR3: TGTGCCAGTAGTGCCCCAGGGATTCAAGAGACCCAGTACTTC. It is translated as CASSAPGIQETQYF.

The V call is TRBV5-8, the J call TRBJ1-5; the D gene is possibly TRBD1 (5 bases). The CDR3 length is 13 residues. V lost 0 bases, J lost 6 bases, and 7 bases lay in between. Germline CDR1 SGHTS, CDR2 YDEGEE. The CDR3 DNA is TGTGCCAGCAGCTTGGTCGGGGGTCAGCCCCAGCATTTT. Translation gives CASSLVGGQPQHF.

The gene calls are TRBV7-8 and TRBJ1-2, with D possibly TRBD1 on 5 matching bases. Trimming left V 5 bases short and J 8 bases short, with 15 bases between. Germline V gives CDR1 SGHVS, CDR2 FQNEAQ. This CDR3 is 13 amino acids long. The CDR3 region has the DNA TGTGCCAGCAGCCCCAGGCGGGGCGACGGCTACACCTTC. Translating it yields CASSPRRGDGYTF.

This chain connects TRBV19 to TRBJ1-1, with a weak D call TRBD1 (5 bases). CDR1 is LNHDA, CDR2 SQIVND, per germline (reference sequence). The CDR3 runs to 13 residues. The germline V and J ends were trimmed by 3 bases and 2 bases, with 7 bases remaining between them. The CDR3 nucleotides are TGTGCCAGTAGTATCGGGACTAACACTGAAGCTTTCTTT. It is translated as CASSIGTNTEAFF.